This TCR beta chain is drawn from a study of CD4 and CD8 cells across lung adenocarcinoma regions. TCRdb itself ran the PCR reads through MiXCR, one entry per CDR3 protein. The sample yields around 25,000 distinct CDR3 sequences, about 50% seen once. This clonotype was observed a handful of times. This CDR3 comprises 17 residues. Germline CDR1 MNHEY, CDR2 SMNVEV (reference sequence). The sequence was collected from a male donor with lung adenocarcinoma. The CD4 and CD8 labels of this study may be unreliable. V is TRBV27 and J is TRBJ2-5; maybe TRBD2 (5 bases). The DNA end lines up better with TRBJ2-3; the J call may be wrong. The sample consisted of CD4+ T cells from the center of a lung tumor. In nucleotides, the CDR3 is TGTGCCAGCAGTCCTGGTCGCCTAGCTTCTGGCCAAGAGACCCAGTATTTT. It codes for CASSPGRLASGQETQYF.